This entry describes one TCR beta chain. This CDR3 has 15 residues. Losses at the gene ends were 6 bases for V and 3 bases for J; bases not matched to a gene: 8. Germline V gene lookup returns CDR1 SGHNT and CDR2 YYREEE (reference sequence). This specimen belongs to a study of somatic mutations in cytotoxic T cells in rheumatoid arthritis. Some clones are missing from TCRdb's copy, which holds only in-frame ones; the method was immunoSEQ multiplex PCR. Of approximately 16,000 clones in the sample, about 83% were seen once. The sequenced sample consisted of CD8+ T cells sorted from blood. This TCR was recovered from an adult with rheumatoid arthritis. The V and J genes are TRBV5-4 and TRBJ2-2; 7 bases are a match to TRBD1. The CDR3, as DNA: TGTGCCAGCACCTACAGGGGAAGGTACACCGGGGAGCTGTTTTTT. It translates to CASTYRGRYTGELFF.